These 20 T cell receptor beta chains were sequenced from one sample in a study of T cell repertoires in cytomegalovirus infection. TCRdb reanalysed the reads using MiXCR and keeps one entry per CDR3 protein. The data hold roughly 920,000 distinct CDR3 sequences, with 31% observed a single time. These receptors have no known antigen. The starting material was cultured CD8+ T cells from PBMCs, obtained from culture after CMV antigen stimulation. The origin of the receptors is a human donor in good health (CMV status not recorded). Some clones in this sample may be carry-over from other donors' samples.

J is TRBJ2-1 and V is TRBV12-5, with 8 bases identical to TRBD2. The germline CDR1 and CDR2 sequences are LGHNT and FRNRAP. The CDR3 totals 15 residues. Losses at the gene ends were 6 bases for V and 1 base for J; bases not matched to a gene: 5. CDR3 protein: CASGLTGGSYNEQFF. The DNA for the CDR3 is TGTGCTAGTGGGTTAACGGGGGGGTCCTACAATGAGCAGTTCTTC.

This clonotype was observed a handful of times. The CDR3 loop is CASSYGVSYGYTF. DNA for the CDR3: TGTGCCAGCAGTTACGGGGTGTCCTACGGCTACACCTTC. The V gene is TRBV6-2 or TRBV6-3, the J gene TRBJ1-2; D not resolved. V was shortened by 2 bases and J by 8 bases, with 12 bases between the two germline ends. The CDR3 length is 13 residues. The V gene's germline CDR1 is MNHEY and CDR2 SVGEGT.

The chain carries TRBV9 and TRBJ1-2; D is undetermined. Trimming removed 1 base from V and 6 bases from J, with 10 bases in between. CDR3 length equals 13 residues. In germline, CDR1 is SGDLS, CDR2 YYNGEE. The DNA for the CDR3 is TGTGCCAGCAGCGTATTTGACGGGGATGGCTACACCTTC. Its protein product is CASSVFDGDGYTF.

There are a few counts of this clonotype. The CDR3 is CASSLGRVRNTGELFF. CDR3 nucleotides: TGTGCCAGCAGCTTAGGCCGTGTGAGGAACACCGGGGAGCTGTTTTTT. V gene TRBV13 combines with J gene TRBJ2-2; D remains ambiguous. The germline V gene has CDR1 PRHDT and CDR2 FYEKMQ (reference sequence). V was pared by 0 bases and J by 1 base, with 9 bases between. The CDR3 spans 16 residues.

This chain joins TRBV27 and TRBJ2-5; D is unclear. CDR3 length: 14 residues. Germline loops: CDR1 MNHEY, CDR2 SMNVEV (reference sequence). Deletions cut 4 bases from V and 4 bases from J, with 13 bases between. This chain's CDR3 is CASSYSRQAETQYF. CDR3 sequence (DNA): TGTGCCAGCAGTTATTCCAGGCAGGCAGAGACCCAGTACTTC.

This clonotype was counted between two and nine times. The rearrangement joins TRBV10-3 to TRBJ2-3; TRBD2 matches 11 bases. CDR1 and CDR2 (germline): ENHRY, SYGVKD. The CDR3 sequence is 16 residues long. The junction had 6 bases not matched to a gene; V was cut back by 6 bases and J by 1 base. The CDR3 here is CAIRTGTSGRTDTQYF. The CDR3 region has the DNA TGTGCCATCAGGACGGGGACTAGCGGTCGCACAGATACGCAGTATTTT.

This sequence joins TRBV11-2 and TRBJ2-1; 10 bases are shared with TRBD1. The CDR3 extends over 16 amino acids. Germline V gene sequence: CDR1 SGHAT, CDR2 FQNNGV. Unmatched junction bases numbered 7, after V lost 5 bases and J lost 3 bases. The CDR3 bases are TGTGCCAGCAGCGAACCCGGGACAGGGGTCTACAATGAGCAGTTCTTC. Amino acids: CASSEPGTGVYNEQFF.

The CDR3 bases are TGTGCCATCAGCCCCGTTGAGACTAGTTCCTACAATGAGCAGTTCTTC. It encodes CAISPVETSSYNEQFF. This chain joins TRBV10-3 and TRBJ2-1, with D tentatively TRBD2 (6 bases). CDR1 and CDR2 from the germline V gene are ENHRY and SYGVKD. CDR3 length: 16 amino acids. V lost 6 bases to trimming and J lost 1 base, with 16 bases between them.

The chain has TRBV28 and TRBJ2-1; 8 nucleotides match TRBD2. The J segment lost 9 bases and the V segment lost 3 bases, leaving 10 bases of the junction unmatched. The germline gives CDR1 MDHEN, CDR2 SYDVKM. The CDR3 covers 15 residues. Here the CDR3 reads CASSFRAGGYGEQFF. CDR3 nucleotide sequence: TGTGCCAGCAGTTTTCGGGCGGGGGGTTATGGTGAGCAGTTCTTC.

This clonotype was counted a few times. V is TRBV11-1 and J is TRBJ1-2; no reliable D call. The length of the CDR3 is 12 residues. Trimming shortened V by 3 bases and J by 7 bases, and 9 bases separated the two germline ends. Germline CDR1 SGHAT, CDR2 FQDESV (reference sequence). CDR3: CASSLGRSGYTF. CDR3 coding DNA: TGTGCCAGCAGCTTGGGCAGAAGTGGCTACACCTTC.

This clonotype has more than one count but fewer than ten. The chain has TRBV24-1 and TRBJ2-3; D might be TRBD2 (7 bases). This CDR3 has 16 residues. Trimming cost V 6 bases and J 5 bases, with 20 bases left between them. The germline V gene encodes CDR1 KGHDR and CDR2 SFDVKD. The CDR3 is CATSPNQGGGLDTQYF. The CDR3 DNA reads as TGTGCCACCAGTCCCAATCAAGGGGGGGGCCTAGATACGCAGTATTTT.

This clonotype was picked up a small number of times. CDR3 nucleotide sequence: TGTGCCAGCAGTTTTCGACAGGGAGGGACCGGGGCTTTCTTT. It encodes CASSFRQGGTGAFF. The V call is TRBV28, the J call TRBJ1-1; TRBD1 agrees at 7 bases. CDR1 is MDHEN, CDR2 SYDVKM, per germline. With 3 bases clipped from V and 11 bases from J, the junction kept 12 bases outside the gene matches. This CDR3 comprises 14 residues.

This clonotype was seen a few times. The chain couples TRBV9 to TRBJ2-5, with 16 nucleotides matching TRBD2. Germline V gene data show CDR1 as SGDLS and CDR2 as YYNGEE. Trimming at V came to 3 bases and at J to 2 bases, leaving 4 bases not matched to a gene. This CDR3 is 17 amino acids long. The CDR3 region has the DNA TGTGCCAGCAGCGAGGGACTAGCGGGGGGGCTTCAAGAGACCCAGTACTTC. It specifies CASSEGLAGGLQETQYF.

This clonotype was detected many times. The chain recombines TRBV7-9 with TRBJ2-5; D is perhaps TRBD2 (6 bases). From germline, CDR1 is SEHNR and CDR2 FQNEAQ (reference sequence). Trimming pared 5 bases from V and 1 base from J, leaving 8 bases between. The CDR3 sequence is 13 residues long. Here the CDR3 reads CASSRDSQETQYF. In DNA form, the CDR3 reads TGTGCCAGCAGCCGGGACTCCCAAGAGACCCAGTACTTC.

This clonotype was seen a few times. The chain joins TRBV20-1 to TRBJ1-2; D unresolved. Per germline, CDR1 DFQATT and CDR2 SNEGSKA (reference sequence). Trimming took 0 bases from V and 0 from J, leaving 5 bases between them. This CDR3 has 13 amino acids. The CDR3 sequence: CSARDSPNYGYTF. In DNA form, the CDR3 reads TGCAGTGCTAGAGACAGCCCTAACTATGGCTACACCTTC.

About this clonotype itself: It may be a read error: a sequence one base away is much more abundant. The chain is built from TRBV6-2 or TRBV6-3 and TRBJ2-1; no reliable D call. Germline assignment: CDR1 MNHEY and CDR2 SVGEGT. The CDR3 has 12 residues. The V end lost 4 bases, the J end lost 3 bases, and 4 bases lay between the germline ends. The CDR3 nucleotides read TGTGCCAGCAGTTGGATCTACAATGAGCAGTTCTTC. It yields the protein CASSWIYNEQFF.

This clonotype was seen more than once but under ten times. The V gene is TRBV20-1, the J gene TRBJ1-4; a possible D gene is TRBD1 (6 bases). V gave up 5 bases and J gave up 4 bases, with 11 bases separating them. The CDR3 has 13 amino acids. In germline, CDR1 is DFQATT, CDR2 SNEGSKA (reference sequence). The CDR3 spells CSAPGHYNEKLFF. CDR3 coding DNA: TGCAGTGCTCCGGGACACTATAATGAAAAACTGTTTTTT.

J is TRBJ1-1 and V is TRBV7-6; no clear D gene. V was clipped by 5 bases and J by 7 bases, with 23 bases between them. Germline V CDR1 and CDR2: SGHVS, FNYEAQ. The CDR3 sequence is 16 residues long. CDR3 in DNA: TGTGCCAGCAGCCGTTTTTTCGGTGGAGGGCCCATTGAAGCTTTCTTT. It yields the protein CASSRFFGGGPIEAFF.

Many counts were recorded for this clonotype. The chain carries TRBV6-1 and TRBJ2-1; D may be TRBD1 or TRBD2 (5 bases each). Germline-derived CDR1 and CDR2 are MNHNS and SASEGT. There are 16 residues in the CDR3. Trimming took off 6 bases at V and 6 bases at J, with 21 bases between the two ends. The CDR3 sequence is CASSDFERGALNEQFF. The CDR3, as DNA: TGTGCCAGCAGCGACTTCGAAAGAGGGGCCCTCAATGAGCAGTTCTTC.

The chain uses TRBV29-1 and TRBJ2-1; 8 bases fit TRBD1. The trim removed 6 bases at V and 4 bases at J, leaving 11 bases unmatched. CDR3 size: 15 residues. From germline, CDR1 is SQVTM and CDR2 ANQGSEA. DNA of the CDR3: TGCAGCGTCATAGGGACAGGCCCGGGGTACAATGAGCAGTTCTTC. It encodes CSVIGTGPGYNEQFF.